A single sample gave rise to the 30 T cell receptor beta chains below, sequenced in a study of blood T cell repertoires in COVID-19. The assay was immunoSEQ multiplex PCR, and TCRdb's table has in-frame clones only and misses some. Here the sample spans 300,000 or so clones, about 90% being singletons. Sequences were obtained from PBMCs or T cells enriched from blood (not recorded which). These receptors all stem from a woman aged 30 to 39 who had recovered from COVID-19.

The sample holds one count of this clone. The rearrangement joins TRBV27 to TRBJ1-2, with 7 bases fitting TRBD1. The ends lost 5 bases at V and 2 bases at J; junction bases unmatched: 11. CDR3 length: 16 amino acids. Germline V gene sequence: CDR1 MNHEY, CDR2 SMNVEV (reference sequence). The CDR3 protein is CASSPRRTGINYGYTF. The CDR3 region has the DNA TGTGCCAGCAGTCCCCGAAGGACAGGAATCAACTATGGCTACACCTTC.

This chain links TRBV12-3 or TRBV12-4 with TRBJ1-1, with D maybe TRBD1 (5 bases). The V gene lost 4 bases and the J gene lost 7 bases, with 13 bases spanning the gap. The CDR3 runs 13 residues. The CDR3 DNA is TGTGCCAGCAGTTCGGGGGAGACAGTTGAAGCTTTCTTT. Its protein is CASSSGETVEAFF.

This chain connects TRBV7-2 to TRBJ2-7; 11 nucleotides align to TRBD1. Germline-derived CDR1 and CDR2 are SGHTA and FQGNSA. The CDR3 has 17 residues. Trimming cost V 0 bases and J 2 bases; bases outside gene matches: 6. The CDR3 bases are TGTGCCAGCAGCTTAGCCAATCCGGGACAGGGGGCCTACGAGCAGTACTTC. Translated, it gives CASSLANPGQGAYEQYF.

The chain couples TRBV7-2 to TRBJ1-6; D is perhaps TRBD1 (5 bases). Deletions cut 3 bases from V and 8 bases from J, with 8 bases between. The germline CDR1 and CDR2 sequences are SGHTA and FQGNSA. CDR3 length: 13 residues. CDR3 nucleotide sequence: TGTGCCAGCAGCTTGGCGACAGATTCACCCCTCCACTTT. As protein: CASSLATDSPLHF.

This clone was picked up many times. V usage is TRBV6-5 and J usage is TRBJ1-1; the D gene is possibly TRBD1 (5 bases). With 2 bases removed from V and 3 bases from J, the gap between germline ends came to 10 bases. The V gene's germline CDR1 is MNHEY and CDR2 SVGAGI. CDR3 length: 14 residues. CDR3 in DNA: TGTGCCAGCAGTTACGGGGGGGTGGACACTGAAGCTTTCTTT. Protein product: CASSYGGVDTEAFF.

This clone has just a few counts. This sequence joins TRBV15 and TRBJ1-6; the match to TRBD1 covers 8 bases. Germline V gives CDR1 LNHNV, CDR2 YYDKDF (reference sequence). The CDR3 loop spans 14 amino acids. V shed 0 bases and J 8 bases; nucleotides not matched to a gene: 0. This CDR3 is CATSREQGDSPLHF. The CDR3 DNA follows: TGTGCCACCAGCAGAGAACAGGGGGATTCACCCCTCCACTTT.

The V gene is TRBV6-5, the J gene TRBJ1-6; D call uncertain. Trimming took off 10 bases at V and 9 bases at J, with 7 bases between the two ends. CDR1 is MNHEY and CDR2 is SVGAGI in the germline V gene. This CDR3 is 10 amino acids long. CDR3 region: CATGVSPLHF. The DNA for the CDR3 is TGTGCCACCGGGGTTTCACCCCTCCACTTT.

The rearrangement joins TRBV5-1 to TRBJ1-1, with no clear D. Germline V CDR1 and CDR2: SGHRS, YFSETQ. This CDR3 is 14 amino acids long. Trimming pared 0 bases from V and 1 base from J, leaving 7 bases between. The CDR3 coding sequence is TGCGCCAGCAGCTTGGCCGAGGGGAACACTGAAGCTTTCTTT. Translation: CASSLAEGNTEAFF.

The V and J genes are TRBV7-2 and TRBJ2-6, with D unresolved. This CDR3 is 16 amino acids long. V was cut by 0 bases and J by 1 base, with 7 bases left in between. CDR1 is SGHTA and CDR2 is FQGNSA in the germline V gene. This CDR3 is CASSLAPGSGANVLTF. The CDR3 DNA is TGTGCCAGCAGCTTAGCGCCAGGTTCTGGGGCCAACGTCCTGACTTTC.

The chain couples TRBV6-5 to TRBJ2-5; TRBD2 might be the D (5 bases). V was cut by 0 bases and J by 1 base, with 12 bases left in between. CDR3 length: 16 residues. The germline V gene has CDR1 MNHEY and CDR2 SVGAGI. DNA for the CDR3: TGTGCCAGCAGTTACTCGGAGGTTGGGGTCCAAGAGACCCAGTACTTC. Translated, it gives CASSYSEVGVQETQYF.

The V and J genes are TRBV19 and TRBJ2-5; 8 bases map to TRBD1. The germline V gene encodes CDR1 LNHDA and CDR2 SQIVND (reference sequence). The V segment lost 5 bases and the J segment 5 bases; nucleotides outside the gene matches: 10. This CDR3 is built from 15 residues. The CDR3: CASSPGQAASETQYF. The CDR3 nucleotides are TGTGCCAGTAGTCCGGGACAGGCCGCAAGCGAGACCCAGTACTTC.

The rearrangement joins TRBV9 to TRBJ2-1, with TRBD2 matching 7 bases. CDR3 length equals 16 residues. Trimming at V came to 4 bases and at J to 4 bases, leaving 11 bases not matched to a gene. The germline gives CDR1 SGDLS, CDR2 YYNGEE. DNA of the CDR3: TGTGCCAGCAGCCCGTACGGGCGGGGGAAGTACAATGAGCAGTTCTTC. Its translation: CASSPYGRGKYNEQFF.

The chain has TRBV10-1 and TRBJ1-1, with a possible D match to TRBD1 (6 bases). The germline V and J ends were trimmed by 2 bases and 4 bases, with 11 bases remaining between them. The CDR3 length is 14 residues. The germline V gene has CDR1 WNHNN and CDR2 SYGVQD (reference sequence). CDR3 residues: CASSEGQPLTEAFF. The CDR3 DNA reads TGCGCCAGCAGTGAGGGACAGCCTCTCACTGAAGCTTTCTTT.

J is TRBJ2-7 and V is TRBV9; 7 nucleotides match TRBD1. Germline V gives CDR1 SGDLS, CDR2 YYNGEE. Trimming removed 0 bases from V and 2 bases from J; junction bases left unmatched: 2. This CDR3 contains 14 residues. CDR3 sequence reads: CASSVEGTAYEQYF. The CDR3 nucleotides read TGTGCCAGCAGCGTAGAGGGGACAGCCTACGAGCAGTACTTC.

The genes are TRBV2 and TRBJ1-2; TRBD1 aligns across 11 bases. The V gene's germline CDR1 is SNHLY and CDR2 FYNNEI. The CDR3 has 13 amino acids. The V gene end was trimmed by 3 bases and the J gene end by 8 bases; junction bases not matched to a gene: 2. CDR3 in amino acids: CASSDRTGGGYTF. Here the CDR3 DNA reads TGTGCCAGCAGTGACAGGACAGGGGGCGGCTACACCTTC.

This clone was counted between two and nine times. V and J are TRBV2 and TRBJ2-3; the D gene is possibly TRBD1 (6 bases). Germline CDR1 and CDR2: SNHLY and FYNNEI. CDR3 length: 14 residues. V was pared by 5 bases and J by 1 base, with 10 bases between. CDR3 sequence reads: CASSPRTGTDTQYF. DNA of the CDR3: TGTGCCAGCAGTCCCAGGACAGGCACAGATACGCAGTATTTT.

This rearrangement joins TRBV7-6 to TRBJ1-1; D is uncertain. Germline V lookup: CDR1 SGHVS, CDR2 FNYEAQ. The V end lost 5 bases, the J end lost 1 base, and 26 bases lay between the germline ends. There are 19 residues in the CDR3. CDR3 sequence: CASSPRGGFSHQGNTEAFF. CDR3 DNA: TGTGCCAGCAGCCCCCGCGGAGGGTTTTCGCATCAAGGGAACACTGAAGCTTTCTTT.

The chain carries TRBV7-9 and TRBJ1-2; D possibly corresponds to TRBD1 (6 bases). The germline V gene has CDR1 SEHNR and CDR2 FQNEAQ (reference sequence). There are 14 residues in the CDR3. Trimming took off 5 bases at V and 1 base at J, with 11 bases between the two ends. CDR3 bases: TGTGCCAGCAGCCCCGGACAGTTTAACTATGGCTACACCTTC. It specifies CASSPGQFNYGYTF.

This chain connects TRBV2 to TRBJ1-2, with TRBD1 matching over 8 bases. The germline V gene encodes CDR1 SNHLY and CDR2 FYNNEI. The CDR3 has 14 amino acids. V was pared by 2 bases and J by 8 bases, with 7 bases of the junction left unmatched. As DNA, the CDR3 is TGTGCCAGCAGTGAACGCCCAGGGGGCTGGGGCTACACCTTC. Protein sequence: CASSERPGGWGYTF.

To note about this clone: Other nucleotide sequences from this sample produce the same CDR3. The chain carries TRBV12-3 or TRBV12-4 and TRBJ1-1; D is unclear. The CDR3 contains 11 residues. V was pared by 5 bases and J by 5 bases, with 6 bases between. DNA for the CDR3: TGTGCCAGCAGTCGAGGTACTGAAGCTTTCTTT. It encodes CASSRGTEAFF.

V and J are TRBV5-1 and TRBJ2-5; 13 nucleotides align to TRBD2. Per germline, CDR1 SGHRS and CDR2 YFSETQ. The V gene end was trimmed by 4 bases and the J gene end by 7 bases; junction bases not matched to a gene: 10. The CDR3 loop spans 16 amino acids. CDR3 DNA sequence: TGCGCCAGCAGCCCTGGGACTAGCGGGGCCTCGGGGACCCAGTACTTC. Translating it yields CASSPGTSGASGTQYF.

This clone turned up a few times. The chain combines TRBV27 with TRBJ1-2; D unresolved. The CDR3 has 16 amino acids. Trimming left V 5 bases short and J 5 bases short, with 21 bases between. Germline CDR1 reads MNHEY; CDR2 reads SMNVEV (reference sequence). CDR3 DNA sequence: TGTGCCAGCAGTCCCTCCTCGGTTGGAGGCGCTTATGGCTACACCTTC. Translated, it gives CASSPSSVGGAYGYTF.

The chain combines TRBV5-1 with TRBJ2-7; 9 nucleotides align to TRBD2. V dropped 0 bases and J dropped 4; count of bases not matched to a gene: 5. CDR3 length: 15 amino acids. The germline CDR1 and CDR2 sequences are SGHRS and YFSETQ. CDR3 sequence: CASSLGGTSSYEQYF. CDR3 sequence (DNA): TGCGCCAGCAGCTTGGGTGGGACTAGCTCTTACGAGCAGTACTTC.

The chain uses TRBV9 and TRBJ1-1; D gene ambiguous. Per germline, CDR1 SGDLS and CDR2 YYNGEE. V was cut by 2 bases and J by 4 bases, with 9 bases left in between. The CDR3 spans 13 residues. The CDR3 region has the DNA TGTGCCAGCAGCGTCGACGGGAGCACTGAAGCTTTCTTT. This encodes CASSVDGSTEAFF.

A word on this clone: Other DNA sequences of this sample code for an identical CDR3. In nucleotides, the CDR3 is TGTGCCAGCAGCTTGGGCCTGAGCAATTCACCCCTCCACTTT. Translation: CASSLGLSNSPLHF. This chain joins TRBV7-9 and TRBJ1-6, with D uncertain. Germline V gene sequence: CDR1 SEHNR, CDR2 FQNEAQ (reference sequence). V was clipped by 3 bases and J by 7 bases, with 10 bases between them. The CDR3 totals 14 residues.

The chain has TRBV6-5 and TRBJ2-3, with D possibly matching TRBD1 (6 bases). The V gene lost 8 bases and the J gene lost 5 bases, with 11 bases spanning the gap. Germline lookup yields CDR1 MNHEY and CDR2 SVGAGI. CDR3 length: 12 residues. Written as DNA, the CDR3 is TGTGCCAGCGGCACCAGGGGAGATACGCAGTATTTT. Protein product: CASGTRGDTQYF.

This sequence joins TRBV9 and TRBJ2-2; D gene unclear. Between the trimmed V and J ends, which lost 0 bases and 4 bases, there was a span of 4 bases. The CDR3 is made up of 13 amino acids. Germline loops: CDR1 SGDLS, CDR2 YYNGEE. In nucleotides, the CDR3 is TGTGCCAGCAGCGTAGCCCTCACCGGGGAGCTGTTTTTT. Translated, it gives CASSVALTGELFF.

In DNA, the CDR3 is TGTGCCACCCGGCGAGACAGGGGGCCTAATGAAAAACTGTTTTTT. Amino acid sequence: CATRRDRGPNEKLFF. The V and J genes are TRBV24-1 and TRBJ1-4; 10 nucleotides agree with TRBD1. This CDR3 comprises 15 residues. Germline assignment: CDR1 KGHDR and CDR2 SFDVKD. Trimming removed 9 bases from V and 3 bases from J; junction bases left unmatched: 6.

The rearrangement joins TRBV28 to TRBJ2-3; 12 bases line up with TRBD1. CDR1 is MDHEN and CDR2 is SYDVKM in the germline V gene. The CDR3 is made up of 16 amino acids. The junction had 12 bases not matched to a gene; V was cut back by 3 bases and J by 11 bases. CDR3 DNA sequence: TGTGCCAGCAGTTTCCGGGACAGGGGGCCACGAGCCGGGCAGTATTTT. As protein: CASSFRDRGPRAGQYF.

About this clone itself: The sample carries other DNA sequences with the same CDR3. This rearrangement joins TRBV24-1 to TRBJ1-1; D is uncertain. CDR1 is KGHDR and CDR2 is SFDVKD in the germline V gene. This CDR3 is 13 amino acids long. The V end lost 3 bases, the J end lost 1 base, and 5 bases lay between the germline ends. The CDR3 nucleotides read TGTGCCACCAGTGATCCCGGGAACACTGAAGCTTTCTTT. This codes for CATSDPGNTEAFF.